The rows below give T cell receptor beta chains drawn from one sample of a study of blood T cell repertoires in COVID-19. TCRdb keeps only in-frame clones here, not all; method: immunoSEQ multiplex PCR. The repertoire has around 140,000 clones, approximately 83% of them found once; the top ten carry 1.5% to 2%. The source material was peripheral blood. The receptors derive from a human donor in a cohort sampled during active COVID-19. Each CDR3 is given with its conserved first and last residue. For some rows the clone size is stated as once, few or many, or as a class when expanded; others skip it.

V gene | clone size | CDR3 protein
TRBV3-1/TRBV3-2 | once | CASSQPGLASREQYF
TRBV3-1/TRBV3-2 | NA | CASSLGQGSTDTQYF
TRBV7-3 | few | CASSLSPGTAMVPNNEQFF
TRBV19 | NA | CASSRGLAGGIRGEQFF
TRBV5-1 | NA | CASSLGTVATNEKLFF
TRBV10-2 | NA | CASSAHRDTEAFF
TRBV6-5 | few | CASMDRGLYLYGYTF
TRBV10-3 | once | CAIRTGQMNTEAFF
TRBV6-1 | once | CASSERGYEQYF
TRBV6-5 | NA | CASGWGENTGELFF
TRBV9 | NA | CASSFRTSGGQETQYF
TRBV19 | few | CASTTLTILSGNTIYF
TRBV28 | NA | CASSELAGGAETQYF
TRBV27 | NA | CASSLGTGVYGYTF
TRBV7-9 | NA | CASSLRGRRNYGYTF
TRBV7-2 | NA | CASSLRRDRGLEQYF
TRBV29-1 | NA | CSVEKPEGLNTEAFF
TRBV9 | NA | CASSPRTRSSYNEQFF
TRBV3-1/TRBV3-2 | NA | CASSQGSGTGLEQYF
TRBV19 | NA | CASRALARGADTQYF
TRBV15 | NA | CATSTRGVSTEAFF
TRBV27 | few | CASSLSPPAGNTIYF
TRBV29-1 | NA | CSVDILGTDTQYF
TRBV15 | NA | CATSRDLQGAEAFF
TRBV9 | NA | CASSVAPLSGNTIYF
TRBV4-1 | NA | CASSHLPGQGSRNEQFF
TRBV7-3 | NA | CASSFSRGDTGELFF
TRBV30 | NA | CAWKFSGLSQETQYF
TRBV21-1 | NA | CASSKEGWSYEQYF
TRBV28 | NA | CASSLLGIQGIPQPQHF
TRBV18 | NA | CASSPSPGGGSSEAFF
TRBV18 | few | CASSPTGLREQYF
TRBV5-5 | many | CASSLDPFEGNTIYF
TRBV5-6 | NA | CASSGLTGLSYNEQFF
TRBV4-2 | few | CASSQQGQDVLGYTF
TRBV7-3 | NA | CASSPGASYNEQFF
TRBV18 | NA | CASSPRVRDTEAFF
TRBV18 | NA | CASSRGQGTDTQYF
TRBV10-3 | NA | CAISEFQGIGNTEAFF
TRBV14 | NA | CASSQSLSTEAFF
TRBV6-4 | few | CASSDKDRENTEAFF
TRBV27 | NA | CASSRVGWRKGEQYF
TRBV19 | NA | CAKTGPHEQYF
TRBV11-2 | NA | CASSGNSGADTQYF
TRBV7-2 | NA | CASSLARLAGASGEQFF
TRBV18 | NA | CASSPKTATNQPQHF
TRBV5-4 | NA | CASSLAGGQETQYF
TRBV6-1 | NA | CASSEGAGGYTF
TRBV5-6 | NA | CASSLGTRHLFTDTQYF